This T cell receptor (beta chain) was sequenced in a study of cytomegalovirus exposure and HLA in healthy donors. Study context: Around 80 million unique TCR sequences came from HLA-typed donors in an early release. Membership in the Caucasian-associated ancestry cluster was found for around four fifths of nearly 400 genotyped donors.

PCR amplification relied on 60 Vbeta primers (plus 13 Jbeta primers). Some clones are missing from TCRdb's copy, which holds only in-frame ones; the method was immunoSEQ multiplex PCR. The sample records roughly 200,000 clones, around 80% being singletons. Whole-study results and caveats: In a later analysis, productive TCRs from donors in an Asian-associated ancestry cluster reportedly carried fewer N-insertions than the cohort mean. Roughly even sequencing depth across donors was the assumption behind the presence/absence analyses.

Comments on this clone: Its cognate antigen is unknown.

The CDR3 is 16 residues long. Trimming at V came to 0 bases and at J to 1 base, leaving 4 bases not matched to a gene. The germline V gene has CDR1 SGHRS and CDR2 YFSETQ. This chain joins TRBV5-1 and TRBJ2-3; 8 nucleotides agree with TRBD1. The receptor's source is a woman between 55 and 75 years old in good health and CMV-seropositive. The sample was PBMCs. The CDR3 spells CASSLGGQDGTDTQYF. CDR3 bases: TGCGCCAGCAGCTTGGGGGGACAGGACGGCACAGATACGCAGTATTTT. The full variable domain, its missing parts supplied by reference TRBV5-1 and TRBJ2-3, is KAGVTQTPRYLIKTRGQQVTLSCSPISGHRSVSWYQQTPGQGLQFLFEYFSETQRNKGNFPGRFSGRQFSNSRSEMNVSTLELGDSALYLCASSLGGQDGTDTQYFGPGTRLTVL.